The rows below give T cell receptor beta chains drawn from one sample of a study of blood T cell repertoires in COVID-19. Sequencing was performed with immunoSEQ multiplex PCR; in TCRdb, only in-frame clones are kept and a portion is missing. This table holds more than 250,000 clones, about 83% found once. Material: peripheral blood. Every receptor here comes from a woman aged 50 to 60 with acute or convalescent COVID-19. Each CDR3 is given with its conserved first and last residue. A D gene is named only where the DNA matches it firmly. Expanded clones are given a class, and other clones once, few, many or no size at all.

J gene,clone size,V gene,D gene,CDR3 DNA,CDR3 protein
TRBJ2-5,NA,TRBV5-1,NA,TGCGCCAGCAGCTCTGGACAGCTCCAAGAGACCCAGTACTTC,CASSSGQLQETQYF
TRBJ2-1,NA,TRBV28,NA,TGTGCCAGCAGTTTTTTGGCGAGCGGTTACAATGCGCAGTTCTTC,CASSFLASGYNAQFF
TRBJ1-4,NA,TRBV4-1,NA,TGCGCCAGCAGCCAAGCCGGTCGGTTCCCTAATGAAAAACTGTTTTTT,CASSQAGRFPNEKLFF
TRBJ1-5,NA,TRBV7-2,TRBD1,TGTGCCAGCAGCTTCTACTACAGGGGTCAGCCCCAGCATTTT,CASSFYYRGQPQHF
TRBJ2-3,NA,TRBV13,NA,TGTGCCAGCACCCCGCGGGGCGCAGATACGCAGTATTTT,CASTPRGADTQYF
TRBJ2-1,NA,TRBV5-1,TRBD2,TGCGCCAGCAGCAGGACTAGCGGGAGTAATGAGCAGTTCTTC,CASSRTSGSNEQFF
TRBJ1-1,NA,TRBV9,NA,TGTGCCAGCAGCGTAGGGGGAGGGTCGACTGAAGCTTTCTTT,CASSVGGGSTEAFF
TRBJ2-5,NA,TRBV7-9,NA,TGTGCCAGCAGCTTTGGGGCGCCAGAGACCCAGTACTTC,CASSFGAPETQYF
TRBJ2-1,NA,TRBV28,TRBD2,TGTGCCAGCAGATTAACTAGCGGGAATGAGCAGTTCTTC,CASRLTSGNEQFF
TRBJ1-2,NA,TRBV18,NA,TGTGCCAGCTCACCAGCGACAGCCTATGGCTACACCTTC,CASSPATAYGYTF
TRBJ2-7,NA,TRBV7-2,NA,TGTGCCAGCTCCGAAGGGGGGGGCTCCTACGAGCAGTACTTC,CASSEGGGSYEQYF
TRBJ1-1,NA,TRBV5-1,NA,TGCGCCAGCAGCTTGGAATTTGGACAGCAGAACACTGAAGCTTTCTTT,CASSLEFGQQNTEAFF
TRBJ1-5,NA,TRBV6-5,TRBD1,TGTGCCAGCAGTTACACAGGGGGCGCGGGTCAGCCCCAGCATTTT,CASSYTGGAGQPQHF
TRBJ2-3,NA,TRBV12-5,NA,TGTGCTAGTGGTTTGGTACAAACAGATACGCAGTATTTT,CASGLVQTDTQYF
TRBJ2-7,NA,TRBV28,NA,TGTGCCAGCAGTTTAGGGACACACTACGAGCAGTACTTC,CASSLGTHYEQYF
TRBJ2-6,NA,TRBV5-6,NA,TGTGCCAGCAGCTTGTGGGGCGCTGGGGCCAACGTCCTGACTTTC,CASSLWGAGANVLTF
TRBJ1-4,NA,TRBV29-1,NA,TGCAGCGTTGTCGCCGGGAGTGAAAAACTGTTTTTT,CSVVAGSEKLFF
TRBJ2-7,NA,TRBV20-1,TRBD2,TGCAGTGCTAGTAATACCTCCAGGACTAGCTACGAGCAGTACTTC,CSASNTSRTSYEQYF
TRBJ1-6,NA,TRBV7-9,NA,TGTGCCAGCAGCTTTCAGGGTCTCGGGAATTCACCCCTCCACTTT,CASSFQGLGNSPLHF
TRBJ1-4,NA,TRBV16,TRBD1,TGTGCCAGCAGCCAACAGGGGGTGGCTAATGAAAAACTGTTTTTT,CASSQQGVANEKLFF
TRBJ1-2,once,TRBV19,TRBD1,TGTGCCAGTAGTATTCCGGGACAGGGGGCTCATGGCTACACCTTC,CASSIPGQGAHGYTF
TRBJ1-3,NA,TRBV7-9,NA,TGTGCCAGCAGCCGCCGGGGTGACTCTGGAAACACCATATATTTT,CASSRRGDSGNTIYF
TRBJ2-7,NA,TRBV30,NA,TGTGCCTGGAGTTACCGGGGGTACGAGCAGTACTTC,CAWSYRGYEQYF
TRBJ1-5,NA,TRBV4-1,NA,TGCGCCAGCAGCCAAGCGGTAAATAGCAATCAGCCCCAGCATTTT,CASSQAVNSNQPQHF
TRBJ1-1,NA,TRBV18,NA,TGTGCCAGCTCGACAGGAGTTGAAGCTTTCTTT,CASSTGVEAFF
TRBJ1-1,NA,TRBV5-1,NA,TGCGCCAGCAGGGGCCTTATGAACACTGAAGCTTTCTTT,CASRGLMNTEAFF
TRBJ1-2,NA,TRBV5-4,NA,TGTGCCAGCAGCTTGGGGCTCAACTATGGCTACACCTTC,CASSLGLNYGYTF
TRBJ2-1,NA,TRBV6-2/TRBV6-3,TRBD2,TGTGCCAGCAGTTACTCGACTAGCGGGAGAGGGAGCAATGAGCAGTTCTTC,CASSYSTSGRGSNEQFF
TRBJ2-1,once,TRBV23-1,NA,TGCGCCAGCAGTCAATCTAACAGCCGGAATGAGCAGTTCTTC,CASSQSNSRNEQFF
TRBJ2-1,NA,TRBV6-5,TRBD1,TGTGCCAGCAGTTTGGGACAGGCCCGAGACGAGCAGTTCTTC,CASSLGQARDEQFF
TRBJ2-7,NA,TRBV28,TRBD2,TGTGCCAGCAGTCTCTCTGCAGCGGGAAGCTCCTACGAGCAGTACTTC,CASSLSAAGSSYEQYF
TRBJ1-2,NA,TRBV5-1,NA,TGCGCCAGCAGCCTCACATACGAGGGGGTCGGCTATGGCTACACCTTC,CASSLTYEGVGYGYTF
TRBJ1-3,NA,TRBV19,NA,TGTGCCTCAGCCCCGGGATACGGAAACACCATATATTTT,CASAPGYGNTIYF
TRBJ1-1,NA,TRBV25-1,NA,TGTGCCAGCAGTGAATTTAGGGGCCGGAACACTGAAGCTTTCTTT,CASSEFRGRNTEAFF
TRBJ2-1,NA,TRBV20-1,TRBD1,TGCAGTGCTTACAGGGGCAATGAGCAGTTCTTC,CSAYRGNEQFF
TRBJ2-7,NA,TRBV2,NA,TGTGCCAGCAGCGGAGAGGGGGCCTACGAGCAGTACTTC,CASSGEGAYEQYF
TRBJ2-3,NA,TRBV5-5,TRBD1,TGTGCCAGCAGAGGGGGCTCCACAGATACGCAGTATTTT,CASRGGSTDTQYF
TRBJ2-1,once,TRBV4-2,NA,TGTGCCAGCAGCCCCCCAGCACCAGGTCGGTCGGAGGACGAGCAGTTCTTC,CASSPPAPGRSEDEQFF
TRBJ1-1,NA,TRBV18,NA,TGTGCCAGCTCACTTGGAGGGACCGGGAACACTGAAGCTTTCTTT,CASSLGGTGNTEAFF
TRBJ1-5,NA,TRBV6-5,NA,TGTGCCAGCAGGGTAAGCCTAAATCAGCCCCAGCATTTT,CASRVSLNQPQHF